These T cell receptor beta chains were read from a single sample in a study of cytomegalovirus exposure and HLA in healthy donors. The protocol was immunoSEQ multiplex PCR, while the TCRdb copy is restricted to in-frame clones and leaves out a portion. The sample includes some 160,000 clones, roughly 79% of them seen just once. Sequencing was carried out using PBMCs. Receptors were obtained from a woman between 40 and 55 years old in good health and CMV-seropositive. Each CDR3 is given with its conserved first and last residue.

V gene	J gene	CDR3 protein
TRBV30	TRBJ1-6	CAWRTGNNSPLHF
TRBV7-2	TRBJ1-4	CASSRQGSGTNEKLFF
TRBV5-1	TRBJ2-3	CASSTGLPSPIDTQYF
TRBV6-5	TRBJ2-2	CASRRVSGELFF
TRBV11-2	TRBJ1-1	CASSLRAGGSTEAFF
TRBV29-1	TRBJ1-1	CSVVGAPIGGGDGNTEAFF
TRBV2	TRBJ2-2	CARGQSRTGELFF
TRBV29-1	TRBJ1-2	CSVGGGFYGYTF
TRBV1	TRBJ1-4	CTSSQDRPSNEKLFF
TRBV10-1	TRBJ2-3	CASSLGQISTDTQYF
TRBV6-5	TRBJ1-1	CASTTGVEAFF
TRBV27	TRBJ2-3	CASSLGLAGDTQYF
TRBV7-9	TRBJ1-6	CASSPGQAVSPLHF
TRBV5-1	TRBJ2-4	CASSLGDLAKNSQYF
TRBV5-4	TRBJ2-3	CASRWGAGGTDTQYF
TRBV5-6	TRBJ1-5	CASSWGVEPQHF
TRBV13	TRBJ2-2	CASSAPAGELFF
TRBV25-1	TRBJ1-4	CASSEYYESGKLFF
TRBV5-1	TRBJ2-3	CASSPGQGATDTQYF
TRBV11-1	TRBJ2-5	CASSPGTVETQYF
TRBV6-1	TRBJ2-2	CASSVGTGTGELFF
TRBV7-9	TRBJ1-1	CSSSTSGTGKAFF
TRBV5-4	TRBJ2-1	CASSSSGGTYNEQFF
TRBV9	TRBJ2-4	CASSQPTAPFWNIQYF